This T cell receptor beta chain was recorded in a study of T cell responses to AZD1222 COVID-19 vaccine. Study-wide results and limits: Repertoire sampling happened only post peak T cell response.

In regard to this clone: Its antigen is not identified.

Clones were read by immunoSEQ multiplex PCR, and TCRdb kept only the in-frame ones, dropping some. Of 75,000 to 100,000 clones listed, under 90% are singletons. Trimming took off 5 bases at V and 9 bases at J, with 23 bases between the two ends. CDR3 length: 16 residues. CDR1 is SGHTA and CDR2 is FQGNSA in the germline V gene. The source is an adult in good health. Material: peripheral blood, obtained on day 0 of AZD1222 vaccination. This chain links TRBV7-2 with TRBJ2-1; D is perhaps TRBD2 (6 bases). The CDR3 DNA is TGTGCCAGCAGCCCTAGGCGGGATAGCGTAAGTATTGAGCAGTTCTTC. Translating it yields CASSPRRDSVSIEQFF.